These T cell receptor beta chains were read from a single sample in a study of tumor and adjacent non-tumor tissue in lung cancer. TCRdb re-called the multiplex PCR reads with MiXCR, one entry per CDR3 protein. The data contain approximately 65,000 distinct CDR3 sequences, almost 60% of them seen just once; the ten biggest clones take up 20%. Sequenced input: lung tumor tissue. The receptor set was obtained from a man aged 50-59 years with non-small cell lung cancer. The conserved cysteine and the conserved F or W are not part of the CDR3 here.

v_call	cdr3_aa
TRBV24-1	ATSDRTATSQETQY
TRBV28	TSSLLGGGGPIEQF
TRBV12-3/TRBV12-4	ASSRTGRQETQY
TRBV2	ASFGGEGPHEQF
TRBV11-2	ASSLEVQDVEQY
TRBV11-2	VSSPVKSSTF
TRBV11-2	ASSPPSRGRVTGELF
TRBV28	ASSTPEGTMTDRQY
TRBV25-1	ASSEEGAYEQY
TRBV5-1	ASSSGTWGAEAF
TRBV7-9	ASSLRAGGHDDQY
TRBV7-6	ASSLTYPGGNTIY
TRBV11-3	ASSACQGRTETQY
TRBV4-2	ANSRGPGTSGRANTGELF
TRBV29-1	SVPVSAYEQY
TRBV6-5	ASSYSQKGLQRGNLYGYT
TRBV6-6	ARTRGDRGGYT
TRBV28	ASSLPTWDRGVAGSSYNEQF
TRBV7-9	ASRPRGGGGDTQY
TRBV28	DSGLSGGRVGY
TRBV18	ASSPPATPKDIQY
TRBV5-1	ASSLAGQRTDAQY
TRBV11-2	ASSLVGRGADTQY
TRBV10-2	ASRGTISMDEQF
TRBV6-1	ASSRQAFNTGELF
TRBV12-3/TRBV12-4	ASSLAGVHPDTQY
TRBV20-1	SARLLAGYEQY
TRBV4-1	ASSQYGGSSYSSYNEQF
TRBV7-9	ASRRQASNEQF
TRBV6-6	DSSPASGQLPYEQY
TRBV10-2	TSGAGGGFGDTQY
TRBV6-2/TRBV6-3	ASSTPSGGVLLPNEQF
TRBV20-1	SARAFLDQPQH
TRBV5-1	ASSLYGERETQY
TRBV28	ASNSKGREKETQY
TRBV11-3	ASSTGTSGTDTQY
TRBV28	ASSASRGTPKGTAELF
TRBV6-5	ASRRTFRSSSYNSPPH
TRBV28	TSRSTGIGELL
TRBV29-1	SVGESGANVLT
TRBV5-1	ASSSDLAGGANTGELF
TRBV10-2	ASSARLRGSLRHEQF
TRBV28	ASSLQGPPREQY
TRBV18	ASSPSGNNEQY
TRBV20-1	SARGPRDPQDTQY
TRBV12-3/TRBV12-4	ASSPNGSSYNKQF
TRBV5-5	ASSFRLSYTWELF
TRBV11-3	ASSLEVCGTKQY
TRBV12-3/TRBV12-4	ASRRTDGGYT
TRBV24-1	ATSAGGGRAQETQY
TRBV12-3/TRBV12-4	AKSTSGQVYGYT
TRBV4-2	ASGAAFTDAQY
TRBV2	ATKGRIRSTDTQY
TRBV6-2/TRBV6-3	ASSYHRQGISYEQY
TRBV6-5	TSSYGSQGNYEQY